Included here is one T cell receptor beta chain sequence, with context. The record originates from a study of blood T cell repertoires in COVID-19. Whole-study context: Acute and convalescent COVID-19 samples came from the United States, Italy and Spain. Sources were T cells, B-cell-depleted T cells, or PBMCs; the material itself was cDNA or gDNA.

Germline CDR1 KGHSH, CDR2 LQKENI. J lost 4 bases, V lost 1 base, and 5 bases had no gene match. The length of the CDR3 is 15 residues. In the original processing: Estimates of nucleated cell counts were drawn from the amplification of reference gene primers. Using immunoSEQ multiplex PCR, the repertoire was profiled, and TCRdb retains in-frame clones only, with some absent. V, J and clone size derive from that table, while D and trimming were established from the DNA sequence. The sample includes 25,000 to 30,000 clones, approximately 79% seen only once; the top ten take approximately 21%. This TCR was recovered from a boy aged 2 to 10 with active or convalescent COVID-19. Sequenced: peripheral blood. The chain joins TRBV18 to TRBJ2-7, with 9 positions matching TRBD2. CDR3 loop: CASSPLTSGKYEQYF. The CDR3 nucleotides are TGTGCCAGCTCACCACTGACTAGCGGAAAGTACGAGCAGTACTTC.